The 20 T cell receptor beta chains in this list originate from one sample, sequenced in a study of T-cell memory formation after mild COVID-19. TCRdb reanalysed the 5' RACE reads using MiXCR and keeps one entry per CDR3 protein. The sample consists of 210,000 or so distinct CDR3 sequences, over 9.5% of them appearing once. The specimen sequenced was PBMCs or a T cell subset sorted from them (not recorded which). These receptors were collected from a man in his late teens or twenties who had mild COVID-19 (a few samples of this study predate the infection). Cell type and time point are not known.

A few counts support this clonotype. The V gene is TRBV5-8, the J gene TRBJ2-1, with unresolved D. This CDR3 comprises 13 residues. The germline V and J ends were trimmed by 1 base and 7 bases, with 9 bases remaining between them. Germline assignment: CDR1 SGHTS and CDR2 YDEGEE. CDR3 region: CASSLSRLNEQFF. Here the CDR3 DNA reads TGTGCCAGCAGCTTGTCCAGGTTGAATGAGCAGTTCTTC.

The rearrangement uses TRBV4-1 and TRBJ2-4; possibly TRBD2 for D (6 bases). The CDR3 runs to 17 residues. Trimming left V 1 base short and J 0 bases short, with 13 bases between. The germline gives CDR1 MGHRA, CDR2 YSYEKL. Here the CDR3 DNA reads TGCGCCAGCAGCCAAGTCGGAAAGGGACTAGCCAAAAACATTCAGTACTTC. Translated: CASSQVGKGLAKNIQYF.

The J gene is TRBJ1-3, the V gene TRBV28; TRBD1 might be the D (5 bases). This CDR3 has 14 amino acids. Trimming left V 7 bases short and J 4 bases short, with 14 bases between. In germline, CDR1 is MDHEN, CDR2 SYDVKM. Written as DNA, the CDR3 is TGTGCCAGCAACAGCGGGGCGCTCGGAAACACCATATATTTT. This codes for CASNSGALGNTIYF.

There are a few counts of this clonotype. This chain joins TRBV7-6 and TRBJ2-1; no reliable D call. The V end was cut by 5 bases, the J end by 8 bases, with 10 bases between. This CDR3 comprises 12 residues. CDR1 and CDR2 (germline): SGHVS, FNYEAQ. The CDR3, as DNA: TGTGCCAGCAGCCTCGGGCCCGATGAGCAGTTCTTC. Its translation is CASSLGPDEQFF.

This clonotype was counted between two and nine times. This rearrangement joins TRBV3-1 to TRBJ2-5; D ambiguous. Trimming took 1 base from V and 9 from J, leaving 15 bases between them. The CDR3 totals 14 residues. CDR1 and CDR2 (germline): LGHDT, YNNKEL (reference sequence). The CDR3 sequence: CASSQARNSAAQYF. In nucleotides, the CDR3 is TGTGCCAGCAGCCAAGCTCGGAACTCGGCGGCCCAGTACTTC.

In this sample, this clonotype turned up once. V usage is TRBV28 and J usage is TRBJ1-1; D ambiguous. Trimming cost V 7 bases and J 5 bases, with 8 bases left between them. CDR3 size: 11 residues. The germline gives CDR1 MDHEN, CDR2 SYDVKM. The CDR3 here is CASTLWTEAFF. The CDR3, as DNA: TGTGCCAGCACCTTGTGGACTGAAGCTTTCTTT.

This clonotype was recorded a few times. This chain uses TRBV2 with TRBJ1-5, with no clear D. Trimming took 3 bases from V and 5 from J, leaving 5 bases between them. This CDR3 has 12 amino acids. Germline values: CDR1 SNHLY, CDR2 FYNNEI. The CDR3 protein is CASSDGYQPQHF. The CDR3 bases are TGTGCCAGCAGTGACGGCTATCAGCCCCAGCATTTT.

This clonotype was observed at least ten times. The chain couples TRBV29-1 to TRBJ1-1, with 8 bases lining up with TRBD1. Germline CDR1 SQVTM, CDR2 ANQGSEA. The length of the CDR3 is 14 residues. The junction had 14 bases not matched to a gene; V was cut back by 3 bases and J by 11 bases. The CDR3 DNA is TGCAGCGTTGAGCACGGGACAGGAAACATTTTGGCTTTCTTT. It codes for CSVEHGTGNILAFF.

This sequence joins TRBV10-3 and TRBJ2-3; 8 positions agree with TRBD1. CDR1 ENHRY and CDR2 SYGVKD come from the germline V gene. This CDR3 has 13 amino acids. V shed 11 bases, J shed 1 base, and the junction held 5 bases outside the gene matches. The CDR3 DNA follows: TGTGCCGCCCAGGGGGCTGGCACAGATACGCAGTATTTT. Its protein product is CAAQGAGTDTQYF.

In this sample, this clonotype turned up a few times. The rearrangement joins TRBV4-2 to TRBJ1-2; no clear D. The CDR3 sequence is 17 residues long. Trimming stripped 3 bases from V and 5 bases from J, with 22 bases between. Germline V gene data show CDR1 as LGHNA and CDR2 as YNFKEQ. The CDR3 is CASSQDGRSHAGYGYTF. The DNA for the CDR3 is TGTGCCAGCAGCCAGGACGGACGGAGCCACGCCGGTTATGGCTACACCTTC.

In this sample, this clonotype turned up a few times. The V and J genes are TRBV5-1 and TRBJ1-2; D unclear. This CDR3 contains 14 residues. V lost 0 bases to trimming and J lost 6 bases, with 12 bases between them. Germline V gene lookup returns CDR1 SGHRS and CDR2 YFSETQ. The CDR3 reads CASSLVAGGHGYTF. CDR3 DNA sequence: TGCGCCAGCAGCTTGGTGGCAGGAGGGCATGGCTACACCTTC.

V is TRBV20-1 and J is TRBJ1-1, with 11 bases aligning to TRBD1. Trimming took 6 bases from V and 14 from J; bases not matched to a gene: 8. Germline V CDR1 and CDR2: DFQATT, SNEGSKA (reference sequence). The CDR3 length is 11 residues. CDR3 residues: CSASQRDRGFF. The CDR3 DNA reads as TGCAGTGCGAGTCAGCGGGACAGGGGGTTCTTT.

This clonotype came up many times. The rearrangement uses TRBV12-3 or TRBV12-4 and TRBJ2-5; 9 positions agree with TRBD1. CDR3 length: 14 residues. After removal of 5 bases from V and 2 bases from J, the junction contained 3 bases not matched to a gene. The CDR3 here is CASSTTGGQETQYF. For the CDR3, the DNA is TGTGCCAGCAGTACGACAGGGGGGCAAGAGACCCAGTACTTC.

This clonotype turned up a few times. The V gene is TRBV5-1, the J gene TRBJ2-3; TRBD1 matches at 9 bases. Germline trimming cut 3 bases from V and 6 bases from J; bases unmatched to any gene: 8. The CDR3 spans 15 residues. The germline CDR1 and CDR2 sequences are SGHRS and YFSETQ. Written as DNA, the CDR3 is TGCGCCAGCAGCTCTCGGACAGGGGCGGGCGATACGCAGTATTTT. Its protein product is CASSSRTGAGDTQYF.

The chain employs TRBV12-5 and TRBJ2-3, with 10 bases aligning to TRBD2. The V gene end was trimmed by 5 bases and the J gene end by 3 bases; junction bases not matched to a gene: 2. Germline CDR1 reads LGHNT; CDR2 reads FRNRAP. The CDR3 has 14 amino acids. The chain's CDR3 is CASGPSGGTDTQYF. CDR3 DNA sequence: TGTGCTAGTGGTCCTAGCGGGGGAACAGATACGCAGTATTTT.

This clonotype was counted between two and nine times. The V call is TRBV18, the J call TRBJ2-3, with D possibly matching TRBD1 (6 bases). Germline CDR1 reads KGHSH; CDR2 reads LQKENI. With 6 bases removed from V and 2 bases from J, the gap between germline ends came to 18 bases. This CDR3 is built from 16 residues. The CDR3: CASSYAGKGVTDTQYF. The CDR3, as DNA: TGTGCCAGCTCGTACGCAGGGAAGGGGGTCACAGATACGCAGTATTTT.

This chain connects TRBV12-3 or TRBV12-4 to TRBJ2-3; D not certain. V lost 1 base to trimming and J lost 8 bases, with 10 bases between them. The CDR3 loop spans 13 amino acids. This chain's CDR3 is CASSLDPLGTQYF. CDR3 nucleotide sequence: TGTGCCAGCAGTTTAGACCCCCTCGGTACGCAGTATTTT.

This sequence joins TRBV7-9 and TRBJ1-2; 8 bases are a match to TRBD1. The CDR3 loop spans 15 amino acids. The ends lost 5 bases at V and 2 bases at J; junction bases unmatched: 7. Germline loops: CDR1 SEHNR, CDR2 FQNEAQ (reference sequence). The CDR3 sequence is CASSLGPGGNYGYTF. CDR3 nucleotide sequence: TGTGCCAGCAGCCTAGGCCCAGGGGGCAACTATGGCTACACCTTC.

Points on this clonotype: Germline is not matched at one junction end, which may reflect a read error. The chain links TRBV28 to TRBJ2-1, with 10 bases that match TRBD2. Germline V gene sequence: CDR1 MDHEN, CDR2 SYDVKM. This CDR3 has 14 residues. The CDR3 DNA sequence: TGTGCCAGCAGTTCCGGGACTAGCGTCAATGAGCATTTCTTC. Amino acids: CASSSGTSVNEHFF.

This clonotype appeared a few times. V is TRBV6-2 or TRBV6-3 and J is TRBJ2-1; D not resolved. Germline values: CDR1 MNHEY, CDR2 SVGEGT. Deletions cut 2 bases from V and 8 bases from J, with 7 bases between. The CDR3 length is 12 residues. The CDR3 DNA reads TGTGCCAGCAGTTACAGGGTCGATGAGCAGTTCTTC. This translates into CASSYRVDEQFF.